The 13 T cell receptor beta chains given below trace back to one sample, sequenced in a study of siplizumab effects on memory and regulatory T cells. Profiling relied on immunoSEQ multiplex PCR, and the TCRdb table lists in-frame clones only, not all of them. In the table there are about 100,000 clones, about nine tenths of which are singletons. Sequencing input: CD4+ T cells sorted from blood. The receptors stem from a human donor in good health.

This clone was recorded only once. The CDR3 here is CASSTIDRLRGYEQYF. The CDR3 region has the DNA TGTGCCAGCAGTACCATAGACAGGCTGAGGGGCTACGAGCAGTACTTC. The chain has TRBV27 and TRBJ2-7; D possibly corresponds to TRBD1 (6 bases). V shed 5 bases and J shed 3 bases, with 20 bases lying between them. The germline gives CDR1 MNHEY, CDR2 SMNVEV (reference sequence). This CDR3 region has 16 residues.

CDR3 nucleotides: TGTGCCAGCAGCTTAGAACCCAGGTCCGGGGAGCTGTTTTTT. This gives the protein CASSLEPRSGELFF. This rearrangement joins TRBV7-2 to TRBJ2-2; D gene uncertain. Germline assignment: CDR1 SGHTA and CDR2 FQGNSA. The V end was cut by 1 base, the J end by 6 bases, with 9 bases between. The CDR3 sequence is 14 residues long. Full variable domain (outside the CDR3, taken from reference TRBV7-2 and TRBJ2-2): GAGVSQSPSNKVTEKGKDVELRCDPISGHTALYWYRQSLGQGLEFLIYFQGNSAPDKSGLPSDRFSAERTGGSVSTLTIQRTQQEDSAVYLCASSLEPRSGELFFGEGSRLTVL.

The chain couples TRBV5-6 to TRBJ1-2; TRBD1 is a possible D gene (5 bases). The germline CDR1 and CDR2 sequences are SGHDT and YYEEEE. CDR3 size: 15 residues. Trimming pared 1 base from V and 0 bases from J, leaving 10 bases between. In DNA, the CDR3 is TGTGCCAGCAGCTTGCGGACAACGGCTAACTATGGCTACACCTTC. It yields the protein CASSLRTTANYGYTF.

CDR3 amino acids: CASSRGLAGGSYNEQFF. In DNA form, the CDR3 reads TGTGCCAGCAGTAGGGGACTAGCGGGGGGTTCCTACAATGAGCAGTTCTTC. The chain employs TRBV27 and TRBJ2-1; TRBD2 agrees at 15 bases. Per the germline V gene, CDR1 is MNHEY and CDR2 is SMNVEV (reference sequence). Trimming at V came to 5 bases and at J to 1 base, leaving 3 bases not matched to a gene. This CDR3 spans 17 amino acids.

The CDR3 DNA sequence: TGTGCCAGCACCCCGTGGAGGGGCGGTTTCGGAGAGACCCAGTACTTC. It encodes CASTPWRGGFGETQYF. The chain uses TRBV11-2 and TRBJ2-5; D may be TRBD2 (6 bases). With 7 bases removed from V and 4 bases from J, the gap between germline ends came to 22 bases. This CDR3 has 16 amino acids. Germline V gene data show CDR1 as SGHAT and CDR2 as FQNNGV.

A note on this clone: The sample contains more than one DNA sequence encoding this CDR3. The CDR3 sequence is CASSPPTGNEQFF. In nucleotides, the CDR3 is TGTGCCAGCTCACCACCGACTGGGAATGAGCAGTTCTTC. The J gene is TRBJ2-1, the V gene TRBV18; no clear D gene. The CDR3 is 13 residues long. V was cut by 0 bases and J by 7 bases, with 7 bases left in between. The germline V gene encodes CDR1 KGHSH and CDR2 LQKENI. The full variable domain, rest sourced from reference TRBV18 and TRBJ2-1, is NAGVMQNPRHLVRRRGQEARLRCSPMKGHSHVYWYRQLPEEGLKFMVYLQKENIIDESGMPKERFSAEFPKEGPSILRIQQVVRGDSAAYFCASSPPTGNEQFFGPGTRLTVL.

V is TRBV5-1 and J is TRBJ2-3; tentatively, D is TRBD1 or TRBD2 (5 bases each). The V end was cut by 5 bases, the J end by 5 bases, with 15 bases between. The V gene's germline CDR1 is SGHRS and CDR2 YFSETQ. The CDR3 has 14 amino acids. In nucleotides, the CDR3 is TGCGCCAGCAGACGGGGCCAGCCCGGAGATACGCAGTATTTT. Encoded protein: CASRRGQPGDTQYF.

V and J are TRBV5-4 and TRBJ2-5; possibly TRBD2 for D (6 bases). Germline V lookup: CDR1 SGHNT, CDR2 YYREEE (reference sequence). Between the trimmed V and J ends, which lost 0 bases and 5 bases, there was a span of 11 bases. This CDR3 is 14 amino acids long. The CDR3 nucleotides are TGTGCCAGCAGCTTGGCTCGGGGGTTGGAGACCCAGTACTTC. This sequence encodes CASSLARGLETQYF.

CDR3 residues: CASSIMGDGYTF. CDR3 sequence (DNA): TGTGCCAGTAGTATCATGGGAGACGGCTACACCTTC. J is TRBJ1-2 and V is TRBV19; D call uncertain. V was cut by 3 bases and J by 8 bases, with 10 bases left in between. Germline assignment: CDR1 LNHDA and CDR2 SQIVND (reference sequence). The CDR3 spans 12 residues.

The chain joins TRBV2 to TRBJ1-5, with 8 bases aligning to TRBD1. The germline V gene has CDR1 SNHLY and CDR2 FYNNEI. Unmatched junction bases numbered 5, after V lost 5 bases and J lost 5 bases. The CDR3 runs 14 residues. This chain's CDR3 is CASSTQGAYQPQHF. The CDR3 DNA sequence: TGTGCCAGCAGTACTCAGGGGGCCTATCAGCCCCAGCATTTT.

The J gene is TRBJ2-7, the V gene TRBV5-1; D could derive from TRBD1 or TRBD2 (5 bases each). CDR1 and CDR2 from the germline V gene are SGHRS and YFSETQ. The CDR3 extends over 16 amino acids. V lost 4 bases, J lost 3 bases, and 20 bases lay in between. CDR3 nucleotides: TGCGCCAGCAGCCGCTACCGGGACCAGGAGTTCTACGAGCAGTACTTC. Its translation: CASSRYRDQEFYEQYF.

The V call is TRBV7-3, the J call TRBJ2-2; possibly TRBD1 for D (5 bases). Trimming removed 2 bases from V and 5 bases from J, with 15 bases in between. The CDR3 runs 16 residues. CDR1 is SGHTA and CDR2 is FQGTGA in the germline V gene. Here the CDR3 DNA reads TGTGCCAGCAGCTTATCACAAGGGGCGCGGACCGGGGAGCTGTTTTTT. This translates into CASSLSQGARTGELFF. The full variable domain, completed using reference TRBV7-3 and TRBJ2-2, is GAGVSQTPSNKVTEKGKYVELRCDPISGHTALYWYRQSLGQGPEFLIYFQGTGAADDSGLPNDRFFAVRPEGSVSTLKIQRTERGDSAVYLCASSLSQGARTGELFFGEGSRLTVL.

The V gene is TRBV5-1, the J gene TRBJ2-3, with unresolved D. Germline V gene lookup returns CDR1 SGHRS and CDR2 YFSETQ. Trimming removed 0 bases from V and 5 bases from J, with 10 bases in between. The CDR3 has 14 residues. This CDR3 reads CASSLGAGIDTQYF. The CDR3 DNA is TGCGCCAGCAGCTTGGGGGCAGGAATAGATACGCAGTATTTT.